This TCR beta chain was identified during a study of response to subunit inactivated influenza vaccine. Trimming pared 5 bases from V and 2 bases from J, leaving 18 bases between. The CDR3 is made up of 16 amino acids. From germline, CDR1 is MNHEY and CDR2 SMNVEV (reference sequence). Points from the study as a whole: New T cells are recruited in small numbers by each seasonal influenza vaccination, according to the authors' suggestion.

As concerns this clonotype: No antigen is known for it.

TCRdb re-called the RT-PCR reads through MiXCR, storing one row per CDR3 protein. The table records about 580,000 distinct CDR3 sequences, about 15% of them present only once. Material: PBMCs from blood, obtained 12 days after vaccination. The TCR sequence derives from a man between 45 and 60 years old who received an inactivated influenza vaccine. J is TRBJ2-5 and V is TRBV27; a possible D gene is TRBD1 (7 bases). CDR3 sequence reads: CASSPLQGGTQETQYF. CDR3 in DNA: TGTGCCAGCAGTCCCCTCCAGGGGGGAACACAAGAGACCCAGTACTTC.